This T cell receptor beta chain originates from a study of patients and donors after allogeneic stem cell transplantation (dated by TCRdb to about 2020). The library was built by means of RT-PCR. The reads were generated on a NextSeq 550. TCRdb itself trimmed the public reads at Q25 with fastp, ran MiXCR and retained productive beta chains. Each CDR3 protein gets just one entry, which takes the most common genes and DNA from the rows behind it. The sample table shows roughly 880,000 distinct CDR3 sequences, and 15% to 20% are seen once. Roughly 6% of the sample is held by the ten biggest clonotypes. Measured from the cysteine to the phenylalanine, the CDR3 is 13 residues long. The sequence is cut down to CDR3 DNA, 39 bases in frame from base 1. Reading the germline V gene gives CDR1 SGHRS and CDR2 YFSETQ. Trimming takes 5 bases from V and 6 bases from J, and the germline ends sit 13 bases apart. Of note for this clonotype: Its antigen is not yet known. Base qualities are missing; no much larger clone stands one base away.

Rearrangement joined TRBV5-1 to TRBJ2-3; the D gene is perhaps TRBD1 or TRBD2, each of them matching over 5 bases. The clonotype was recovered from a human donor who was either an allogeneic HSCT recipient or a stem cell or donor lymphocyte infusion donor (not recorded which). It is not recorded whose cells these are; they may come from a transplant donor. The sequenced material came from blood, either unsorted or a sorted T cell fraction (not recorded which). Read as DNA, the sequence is TGCGCCAGCAGGGACGGGGCGAGGGATACGCAGTATTTT. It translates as CASRDGARDTQYF.